These 28 T cell receptor beta chains originate from one sample sequenced in a study of blood T cell repertoires in COVID-19. Here immunoSEQ multiplex PCR was the method, and the copy in TCRdb shows in-frame clones only, minus some. The sample carries 150,000 or so clones, 70% to 85% recorded once. The sequencing input was peripheral blood. These TCRs come from an older woman with acute or convalescent COVID-19.

The chain couples TRBV5-1 to TRBJ1-4, with D possibly TRBD1 on 5 matching bases. V lost 4 bases and J lost 5, with 15 bases in between. The CDR3 length is 15 residues. Germline CDR1 reads SGHRS; CDR2 reads YFSETQ. CDR3 sequence reads: CASSPREGTNEKLFF. DNA for the CDR3: TGCGCCAGCAGCCCCAGGGAGGGCACCAATGAAAAACTGTTTTTT.

This chain uses TRBV5-1 with TRBJ2-1, with 7 positions matching TRBD2. The germline V gene has CDR1 SGHRS and CDR2 YFSETQ. There are 16 residues in the CDR3. V was pared by 3 bases and J by 1 base, with 7 bases of the junction left unmatched. CDR3 in amino acids: CASSSRAGESYNEQFF. In DNA, the CDR3 is TGCGCCAGCAGCTCACGTGCGGGGGAGTCCTACAATGAGCAGTTCTTC.

The V and J genes are TRBV5-1 and TRBJ1-2; perhaps TRBD1 as D (6 bases). V was cut by 0 bases and J by 5 bases, with 8 bases left in between. The CDR3 sequence is 13 residues long. Germline V lookup: CDR1 SGHRS, CDR2 YFSETQ. CDR3 sequence: CASSLEGQYGYTF. The CDR3 nucleotides read TGCGCCAGCAGCTTGGAAGGACAGTATGGCTACACCTTC.

The rearrangement joins TRBV2 to TRBJ2-1; D perhaps matches TRBD1 (6 bases). Germline CDR1 and CDR2: SNHLY and FYNNEI. The CDR3 has 15 amino acids. The germline V and J ends were trimmed by 6 bases and 0 bases, with 12 bases remaining between them. The chain's CDR3 is CASSNRVSSYNEQFF. CDR3 in DNA: TGTGCCAGCAGCAACAGGGTTAGCTCCTACAATGAGCAGTTCTTC.

The rearrangement joins TRBV5-1 to TRBJ1-2; a weak D match, TRBD1 (6 bases). This CDR3 has 15 amino acids. Germline V gives CDR1 SGHRS, CDR2 YFSETQ. V was clipped by 4 bases and J by 3 bases, with 16 bases between them. Written as DNA, the CDR3 is TGCGCCAGCAGCATGAATCCGGACAGCTACTATGGCTACACCTTC. This sequence encodes CASSMNPDSYYGYTF.

CDR3 protein: CASSLALRTSGGHADTQYF. The CDR3 region has the DNA TGTGCCAGCAGCTTGGCCCTTAGGACTAGCGGGGGTCACGCAGATACGCAGTATTTT. The rearrangement links TRBV5-8 to TRBJ2-3, with 13 bases that match TRBD2. Germline CDR1 SGHTS, CDR2 YDEGEE. After removal of 0 bases from V and 4 bases from J, the junction contained 11 bases not matched to a gene. The CDR3 has 19 residues.

CDR3 DNA sequence: TGTGCCAGCAGCTGGGTGACTAGCGGGGGCCCAACGGATACAGATACGCAGTATTTT. This codes for CASSWVTSGGPTDTDTQYF. This sequence joins TRBV5-6 and TRBJ2-3, with TRBD2 matching 12 bases. This CDR3 is 19 amino acids long. The germline V gene encodes CDR1 SGHDT and CDR2 YYEEEE. The V segment lost 3 bases and the J segment 3 bases; nucleotides outside the gene matches: 14. The whole variable domain, filled in from reference TRBV5-6 and TRBJ2-3, reads DAGVTQSPTHLIKTRGQQVTLRCSPKSGHDTVSWYQQALGQGPQFIFQYYEEEERQRGNFPDRFSGHQFPNYSSELNVNALLLGDSALYLCASSWVTSGGPTDTDTQYFGPGTRLTVL.

The chain carries TRBV19 and TRBJ2-1; D call uncertain. This CDR3 region has 14 residues. The V end lost 6 bases, the J end lost 0 bases, and 9 bases lay between the germline ends. The germline V gene has CDR1 LNHDA and CDR2 SQIVND (reference sequence). The CDR3 is CASRVTSSYNEQFF. CDR3 nucleotides: TGTGCCAGTAGGGTGACAAGCTCCTACAATGAGCAGTTCTTC.

The chain has TRBV10-3 and TRBJ2-1; no reliable D call. This CDR3 region has 11 residues. V was shortened by 4 bases and J by 4 bases, with 2 bases between the two germline ends. CDR1 and CDR2 from the germline V gene are ENHRY and SYGVKD. CDR3 DNA: TGTGCCATCAGTGTATACAATGAGCAGTTCTTC. Protein: CAISVYNEQFF.

The rearrangement uses TRBV19 and TRBJ1-1, with TRBD1 as a possible D gene (6 bases). V lost 7 bases, J lost 1 base, and 16 bases lay in between. Looked up from germline, CDR1 is LNHDA and CDR2 is SQIVND (reference sequence). This CDR3 has 15 residues. This chain's CDR3 is CASTMGGPRNTEAFF. The CDR3 bases are TGTGCCAGTACCATGGGGGGGCCCCGGAACACTGAAGCTTTCTTT.

The chain recombines TRBV18 with TRBJ2-1; no definite D call. V lost 3 bases, J lost 8 bases, and 17 bases lay in between. Germline V gene sequence: CDR1 KGHSH, CDR2 LQKENI. This CDR3 has 15 amino acids. CDR3 DNA: TGTGCCAGCTCACCGGTCTCGAGCCGCTCACATGAGCAGTTCTTC. As protein: CASSPVSSRSHEQFF.

The gene calls are TRBV19 and TRBJ1-2; a weak D match, TRBD1 (5 bases). Looked up from germline, CDR1 is LNHDA and CDR2 is SQIVND (reference sequence). Trimming took off 3 bases at V and 4 bases at J, with 21 bases between the two ends. The CDR3 is made up of 17 amino acids. For the CDR3, the DNA is TGTGCCAGTAGTATCCGGGACTTGGGTCTTGGTACCTATGGCTACACCTTC. This sequence encodes CASSIRDLGLGTYGYTF.

V usage is TRBV2 and J usage is TRBJ1-5; 10 nucleotides line up with TRBD1. This CDR3 spans 15 amino acids. Germline V gene sequence: CDR1 SNHLY, CDR2 FYNNEI. J lost 4 bases, V lost 5 bases, and 5 bases had no gene match. CDR3 sequence reads: CASSNGQGGNQPQHF. The CDR3 coding sequence is TGTGCCAGCAGTAACGGACAGGGGGGTAATCAGCCCCAGCATTTT.

The V gene is TRBV9, the J gene TRBJ2-1, with a weak D call TRBD2 (7 bases). The CDR3 covers 16 residues. In germline, CDR1 is SGDLS, CDR2 YYNGEE. V shed 3 bases and J shed 5 bases, with 18 bases lying between them. The CDR3 region is CASSEVRGGLDNEQFF. CDR3 nucleotide sequence: TGTGCCAGCAGCGAGGTTAGGGGGGGCCTAGACAATGAGCAGTTCTTC.

The rearrangement links TRBV3-1 (or the pseudogene TRBV3-2) to TRBJ2-3; possible D gene TRBD2, 5 bases. In germline, CDR1 is LGHDT, CDR2 YNNKEL (reference sequence). With 1 base removed from V and 5 bases from J, the gap between germline ends came to 13 bases. The CDR3 loop spans 15 amino acids. The CDR3 region is CASSQGALALDTQYF. In DNA form, the CDR3 reads TGTGCCAGCAGCCAAGGGGCGCTAGCTTTAGATACGCAGTATTTT.

This CDR3 is CSARTGIISPLHF. CDR3 coding DNA: TGCAGCGCCCGGACAGGAATCATTTCACCCCTCCACTTT. This chain links TRBV29-1 with TRBJ1-6, with 7 bases fitting TRBD1. This CDR3 region has 13 residues. Germline V lookup: CDR1 SQVTM, CDR2 ANQGSEA. Trimming at V came to 7 bases and at J to 9 bases, leaving 9 bases not matched to a gene.

The chain has TRBV9 and TRBJ1-6; a weak D match, TRBD1 (6 bases). Germline loops: CDR1 SGDLS, CDR2 YYNGEE. This CDR3 comprises 15 residues. The V end was cut by 0 bases, the J end by 7 bases, with 11 bases between. In nucleotides, the CDR3 is TGTGCCAGCAGCGTAGGTCCAGGGGAAAATTCACCCCTCCACTTT. Protein product: CASSVGPGENSPLHF.

The genes are TRBV3-1 (or the pseudogene TRBV3-2) and TRBJ2-2; 10 nucleotides agree with TRBD2. Trimming removed 0 bases from V and 6 bases from J; junction bases left unmatched: 16. The CDR3 extends over 20 amino acids. Germline lookup yields CDR1 LGHDT and CDR2 YNNKEL (reference sequence). For the CDR3, the DNA is TGTGCCAGCAGCCAAGATATAGGCACTAGCGGGGTCTTTCGCCCCGGGGAGCTGTTTTTT. Residues: CASSQDIGTSGVFRPGELFF.

This clone was recorded a few times. V and J are TRBV10-3 and TRBJ1-1; a possible D gene is TRBD1 (6 bases). This CDR3 is built from 12 residues. With 4 bases removed from V and 8 bases from J, the gap between germline ends came to 11 bases. The germline gives CDR1 ENHRY, CDR2 SYGVKD. The CDR3 spells CAISVYGQEAFF. The CDR3, as DNA: TGTGCCATCAGTGTCTACGGACAGGAAGCTTTCTTT.

The V and J genes are TRBV12-3 or TRBV12-4 and TRBJ1-6; D possibly corresponds to TRBD1 (6 bases). Trimming took 8 bases from V and 7 from J, leaving 12 bases between them. The CDR3 is made up of 13 amino acids. CDR3 amino acids: CASLQGSNSPLHF. The DNA of the CDR3 is TGTGCCAGCTTACAGGGCTCGAATTCACCCCTCCACTTT.

The V call is TRBV24-1, the J call TRBJ1-2; 10 positions match TRBD1. The CDR3 is 17 residues long. The trim removed 3 bases at V and 7 bases at J, leaving 13 bases unmatched. Germline V gene sequence: CDR1 KGHDR, CDR2 SFDVKD. The CDR3 nucleotides read TGTGCCACCAGTGATGCGGTTGGGGACAGGGGCATCGCTGGCTACACCTTC. Translation: CATSDAVGDRGIAGYTF.

This clone was counted between two and nine times. The V call is TRBV29-1, the J call TRBJ1-3; D gene ambiguous. V was pared by 4 bases and J by 4 bases, with 11 bases between. The CDR3 consists of 13 residues. Germline loops: CDR1 SQVTM, CDR2 ANQGSEA. The CDR3 spells CSVGREEGNTIYF. CDR3 nucleotide sequence: TGCAGCGTTGGAAGGGAGGAAGGAAACACCATATATTTT.

A few counts support this clone. The chain joins TRBV6-2 or TRBV6-3 to TRBJ1-5; D gene uncertain. This CDR3 is built from 14 residues. Trimming removed 4 bases from V and 5 bases from J, with 12 bases in between. Germline V gives CDR1 MNHEY, CDR2 SVGEGT. The CDR3 nucleotides read TGTGCCAGCAGTTTATATTCGCGCGATCAGCCCCAGCATTTT. Translating it yields CASSLYSRDQPQHF.

The chain has TRBV6-1 and TRBJ1-5, with D perhaps matching TRBD1 (5 bases). The germline gives CDR1 MNHNS, CDR2 SASEGT. The CDR3 loop spans 18 amino acids. V shed 4 bases and J shed 0 bases, with 19 bases lying between them. The CDR3 bases are TGTGCCAGCAGTGCCCATTGGATAAGGGGTACTAGCAATCAGCCCCAGCATTTT. Translation: CASSAHWIRGTSNQPQHF.

This clone has a single count. V and J are TRBV25-1 and TRBJ1-6; D gene uncertain. CDR1 is MGHDK, CDR2 SYGVNS, per germline. V dropped 4 bases and J dropped 7 bases, with 8 bases sitting between them. The CDR3 is made up of 13 amino acids. The CDR3: CASSAPLNSPLHF. The CDR3, as DNA: TGTGCCAGCAGTGCTCCCCTAAATTCACCCCTCCACTTT.

The chain combines TRBV5-8 with TRBJ1-6, with 9 bases identical to TRBD1. The CDR3 covers 16 residues. With 4 bases clipped from V and 7 bases from J, the junction kept 9 bases outside the gene matches. The germline V gene has CDR1 SGHTS and CDR2 YDEGEE. CDR3 residues: CASSRGQGLPNSPLHF. The CDR3 bases are TGTGCCAGCAGCCGGGGACAGGGACTACCAAATTCACCCCTCCACTTT. The entire variable domain, with the rest obtained from reference TRBV5-8 and TRBJ1-6, is as follows: EAGVTQSPTHLIKTRGQQATLRCSPISGHTSVYWYQQALGLGLQFLLWYDEGEERNRGNFPPRFSGRQFPNYSSELNVNALELEDSALYLCASSRGQGLPNSPLHFGNGTRLTVT.

CDR3 residues: CASSQTHGTGLDYGYTF. CDR3 sequence (DNA): TGTGCCAGCAGCCAAACCCACGGGACAGGTTTGGACTATGGCTACACCTTC. The genes are TRBV11-3 and TRBJ1-2; TRBD1 matches 8 bases. There are 17 residues in the CDR3. Germline assignment: CDR1 SGHNT and CDR2 YENEEA. Germline trimming cut 5 bases from V and 3 bases from J; bases unmatched to any gene: 14.

CDR3: CASSWQAIKNIQYF. For the CDR3, the DNA is TGTGCCAGCAGCTGGCAGGCTATAAAAAACATTCAGTACTTC. The chain employs TRBV5-4 and TRBJ2-4; D is undetermined. The V gene lost 3 bases and the J gene lost 4 bases, with 11 bases spanning the gap. Germline loops: CDR1 SGHNT, CDR2 YYREEE (reference sequence). The CDR3 has 14 amino acids.